This T cell receptor (beta chain) was identified in a study of blood T cell repertoires in COVID-19. Study-level background: Samples of COVID-19 (acute and convalescent) were obtained from the United States, Italy and Spain. PBMCs, B-cell-depleted T cells, or T cells were the source of the cDNA or gDNA that made up the material.

Among Cohort 3 donors, those recovered had two negative PCRs, clearance, or symptom resolution. The CDR3 extends over 14 amino acids. Deletions cut 9 bases from V and 3 bases from J, with 14 bases between. Clones were read by immunoSEQ multiplex PCR, and TCRdb kept only the in-frame ones, dropping some. The repertoire holds about 460,000 clones, with 88% as singletons. This receptor was obtained from an older woman who had recovered from COVID-19. The specimen sequenced was PBMCs or T cells enriched from blood (not recorded which). V is TRBV23-1 and J is TRBJ1-4; D unresolved. TRBV23-1 is given ORF status, its function remaining uncertain. The CDR3 DNA sequence: TGCGCCAGGTCCCTAGGAGCTCCTAATGAAAAACTGTTTTTT. Protein: CARSLGAPNEKLFF.